This TCR beta chain is from a study of blood T cell repertoires in COVID-19. Study at large: Samples of COVID-19 (acute and convalescent) were obtained from the United States, Italy and Spain.

The CDR3 is made up of 10 amino acids. Trimming stripped 5 bases from V and 9 bases from J, with 5 bases between. Germline loops: CDR1 SGHTA, CDR2 FQGNSA. Only in-frame clones appear in the TCRdb table, and some are missing; sequencing was by immunoSEQ multiplex PCR. Of about 200,000 clones in the sample, around four fifths were seen once. V and J are TRBV7-2 and TRBJ1-5; no firm D call. Material for sequencing was peripheral blood. The TCR originated in a woman in her 50s with acute or convalescent COVID-19. In DNA, the CDR3 is TGTGCCAGCAGCCCCCGGCCCCAGCATTTT. This translates into CASSPRPQHF.